The 17 T cell receptor beta chains in this list originate from one sample, sequenced in a study of blood T cell repertoires in COVID-19. The table came from immunoSEQ multiplex PCR; TCRdb's copy has only in-frame clones and leaves some out. Altogether roughly 80,000 clones are present, around nine tenths being singletons, with the ten largest covering roughly 15%. Material for sequencing was peripheral blood. The receptors here all came from a woman older than 75 with active or convalescent COVID-19.

The chain links TRBV2 to TRBJ1-1; 7 bases are a match to TRBD1. With 4 bases clipped from V and 5 bases from J, the junction kept 10 bases outside the gene matches. Germline V gene sequence: CDR1 SNHLY, CDR2 FYNNEI. This CDR3 spans 15 amino acids. This CDR3 reads CASSGRQGLGTEAFF. The CDR3 DNA reads as TGTGCCAGCAGTGGCAGACAGGGCTTGGGGACTGAAGCTTTCTTT.

The J gene is TRBJ2-4, the V gene TRBV6-4; TRBD2 matches 12 bases. Germline CDR1 is MRHNA and CDR2 is SNTAGT. This CDR3 spans 15 amino acids. V lost 9 bases and J lost 0; bases outside the gene matches: 3. The CDR3 protein is CARGGLAGAKNIQYF. CDR3 DNA sequence: TGTGCCAGGGGGGGACTAGCGGGAGCCAAAAACATTCAGTACTTC.

The rearrangement joins TRBV5-6 to TRBJ1-5; possible D gene TRBD1, 5 bases. Germline loops: CDR1 SGHDT, CDR2 YYEEEE. V was trimmed by 2 bases and J by 4 bases, leaving 10 bases between them. The CDR3 sequence is 14 residues long. CDR3 in DNA: TGTGCCAGCAGCTTTAGGGGTCGGAATCAGCCCCAGCATTTT. Translation gives CASSFRGRNQPQHF.

The chain joins TRBV5-4 to TRBJ2-5; no clear D. Trimming removed 0 bases at V and 5 bases at J, with 5 bases between. In germline, CDR1 is SGHNT, CDR2 YYREEE (reference sequence). The CDR3 is 12 amino acids. For the CDR3, the DNA is TGTGCCAGCAGCTTGGCGGAGGAGACCCAGTACTTC. Its protein is CASSLAEETQYF.

This chain joins TRBV6-5 and TRBJ2-6; 7 positions agree with TRBD2. After removal of 6 bases from V and 1 base from J, the junction contained 3 bases not matched to a gene. CDR1 is MNHEY and CDR2 is SVGAGI in the germline V gene. The CDR3 runs 15 residues. CDR3 nucleotides: TGTGCCAGCAGCCCCGGGGGGTCTGGGGCCAACGTCCTGACTTTC. This sequence encodes CASSPGGSGANVLTF.

This clone showed up just a few times. V usage is TRBV28 and J usage is TRBJ2-3; maybe TRBD2 (5 bases). V was shortened by 3 bases and J by 9 bases, with 13 bases between the two germline ends. Per the germline V gene, CDR1 is MDHEN and CDR2 is SYDVKM. The CDR3 spans 13 residues. CDR3 residues: CASSFSRGRTQYF. CDR3 bases: TGTGCCAGCAGTTTTAGCCGGGGAAGAACGCAGTATTTT.

There are a few counts of this clone. The rearrangement joins TRBV28 to TRBJ1-4, with 8 nucleotides matching TRBD1. This CDR3 comprises 15 residues. From germline, CDR1 is MDHEN and CDR2 SYDVKM. V lost 6 bases, J lost 5 bases, and 8 bases stayed unmatched. CDR3: CASSLGTGGNEKLFF. The DNA of the CDR3 is TGTGCCAGCAGCCTAGGGACAGGAGGAAATGAAAAACTGTTTTTT. Filled out from reference TRBV28 and TRBJ1-4, the complete variable domain reads DVKVTQSSRYLVKRTGEKVFLECVQDMDHENMFWYRQDPGLGLRLIYFSYDVKMKEKGDIPEGYSVSREKKERFSLILESASTNQTSMYLCASSLGTGGNEKLFFGSGTQLSVL.

The CDR3: CASSPIPGGAEGTGELFF. CDR3 sequence (DNA): TGCGCCAGCAGCCCCATCCCGGGGGGGGCTGAGGGAACCGGGGAGCTGTTTTTT. This rearrangement joins TRBV4-3 to TRBJ2-2, with TRBD2 matching over 8 bases. This CDR3 is 18 amino acids long. Trimming at V came to 4 bases and at J to 5 bases, leaving 15 bases not matched to a gene. Germline-derived CDR1 and CDR2 are LGHNA and YSLEER.

The chain recombines TRBV10-3 with TRBJ2-7; D gene unclear. Germline lookup yields CDR1 ENHRY and CDR2 SYGVKD. This CDR3 has 11 residues. Trimming stripped 11 bases from V and 2 bases from J, with 10 bases between. The CDR3 is CAVQRAYEQYF. The CDR3 DNA reads TGTGCCGTACAACGGGCCTACGAGCAGTACTTC.

V gene TRBV7-2 combines with J gene TRBJ2-5, with a possible D match to TRBD2 (7 bases). CDR1 is SGHTA and CDR2 is FQGNSA in the germline V gene. Trimming removed 0 bases at V and 5 bases at J, with 10 bases between. The CDR3 contains 14 residues. CDR3 in amino acids: CASSLAGGRETQYF. In DNA form, the CDR3 reads TGTGCCAGCAGCTTAGCGGGGGGGCGGGAGACCCAGTACTTC.

This chain links TRBV7-3 with TRBJ2-2; D possibly corresponds to TRBD1 (6 bases). Trimming stripped 4 bases from V and 6 bases from J, with 9 bases between. This CDR3 is 13 amino acids long. CDR1 is SGHTA, CDR2 FQGTGA, per germline. This CDR3 reads CASSYQGSGELFF. The CDR3, as DNA: TGTGCCAGCAGCTACCAGGGGTCCGGGGAGCTGTTTTTT. The variable domain in full, completed from reference TRBV7-3 and TRBJ2-2, reads GAGVSQTPSNKVTEKGKYVELRCDPISGHTALYWYRQSLGQGPEFLIYFQGTGAADDSGLPNDRFFAVRPEGSVSTLKIQRTERGDSAVYLCASSYQGSGELFFGEGSRLTVL.

Written as DNA, the CDR3 is TGTGCCACTTCCGGGGGAGCTAATGAAAAACTGTTTTTT. Its protein is CATSGGANEKLFF. V and J are TRBV24-1 and TRBJ1-4, with D perhaps TRBD1 (5 bases). Germline CDR1 and CDR2: KGHDR and SFDVKD. V was cut by 10 bases and J by 3 bases, with 11 bases left in between. The CDR3 is made up of 13 amino acids.

V is TRBV2 and J is TRBJ2-2; a weak D match, TRBD1 (5 bases). The germline V gene has CDR1 SNHLY and CDR2 FYNNEI. This CDR3 region has 16 residues. V was pared by 3 bases and J by 0 bases, with 11 bases between. The CDR3 nucleotides are TGTGCCAGCAGTGATTGGGGCCGGTCGAACACCGGGGAGCTGTTTTTT. The encoded protein is CASSDWGRSNTGELFF. The variable domain in full, completed from reference TRBV2 and TRBJ2-2, reads EPEVTQTPSHQVTQMGQEVILRCVPISNHLYFYWYRQILGQKVEFLVSFYNNEISEKSEIFDDQFSVERPDGSNFTLKIRSTKLEDSAMYFCASSDWGRSNTGELFFGEGSRLTVL.

V usage is TRBV21-1 and J usage is TRBJ1-2; TRBD1, the table's D call, lacks a check against the DNA. TRBV21-1 is shown as a pseudogene. This CDR3 has 16 amino acids. This CDR3 is CASSKAHLRTSHGYTF. The CDR3 DNA sequence: TGTGCCAGCAGCAAAGCCCACCTAAGGACATCCCATGGCTACACCTTC.

The genes are TRBV9 and TRBJ1-1; D is uncertain. V lost 0 bases, J lost 6 bases, and 12 bases lay in between. Germline lookup yields CDR1 SGDLS and CDR2 YYNGEE. The CDR3 sequence is 14 residues long. The CDR3 reads CASSVVTTSAEAFF. The CDR3 nucleotides read TGTGCCAGCAGCGTAGTAACGACGAGCGCTGAAGCTTTCTTT.

The chain uses TRBV7-6 and TRBJ2-7; weak D call: TRBD1 (5 bases). V lost 0 bases and J 3 bases, leaving 6 bases between the germline ends. This CDR3 is built from 13 residues. Germline CDR1 is SGHVS and CDR2 is FNYEAQ. The DNA of the CDR3 is TGTGCCAGCAGCTTAGCAGACAGCTACGAGCAGTACTTC. Its protein is CASSLADSYEQYF.

J is TRBJ2-3 and V is TRBV30; D gene ambiguous. Germline assignment: CDR1 GTSNPN and CDR2 SVGIG (reference sequence). V was pared by 0 bases and J by 1 base, with 14 bases between. The CDR3 loop spans 16 amino acids. CDR3 in DNA: TGTGCCTGGAGTGTACGCCACGGGTCTGGCACAGATACGCAGTATTTT. Its translation: CAWSVRHGSGTDTQYF.